This T cell receptor beta chain derives from a study of neurological immune-mediated disorders. The CDR3 has 13 amino acids. Germline CDR1 and CDR2: DFQATT and SNEGSKA (reference sequence). The V and J ends lost 3 bases and 0 bases respectively, with 8 bases between them. There are many counts of this clonotype. Via MiXCR, TCRdb re-called the 5' RACE reads, giving one row per CDR3 protein. The sample contains 59,000 or so distinct CDR3 sequences, approximately 11% of which appear only once. Sequencing was carried out using PBMCs. This TCR derives from a woman aged 55-69 years with HTLV-1-associated myelopathy (HAM/TSP). The V call is TRBV20-1, the J call TRBJ1-2; no reliable D call. CDR3 in DNA: TGCAGTGCTAGCGGGGAAGCTAACTATGGCTACACCTTC. This gives the protein CSASGEANYGYTF.